Each of the 5 T cell receptor beta chains below was sequenced from the same sample in a study of tumor and adjacent non-tumor tissue in lung cancer. This sample's RNA came from whole unsorted tissue. More than 3 cm separated this lung sample from the edge of the tumor. The library came from three nested PCR rounds adapted from ARM-PCR protocols. In TCRdb, the multiplex PCR reads were re-called with MiXCR into one record per CDR3 protein. The data show approximately 100,000 distinct CDR3 sequences, more than 55% seen once. The specimen sequenced was distant non-tumor lung tissue. Receptor source: a man aged 25-45 years with non-small cell lung cancer.

Comment on this clonotype: A much more abundant neighbour one base away suggests this may be a read error. The CDR3 nucleotides are TGTGCCAGCTGTCAAGGGCCCGCGGGACTAGCTAAGAATGAGCAGTTCTTC. This codes for CASCQGPAGLAKNEQFF. The chain has TRBV6-5 and TRBJ2-1; TRBD2 agrees at 9 bases. The CDR3 totals 17 residues. Germline assignment: CDR1 MNHEY and CDR2 SVGAGI. Trimming cost V 8 bases and J 7 bases; bases outside gene matches: 18.

A word on this clonotype: A read error may produce the germline difference seen at one junction end. This chain links TRBV20-1 with TRBJ1-1; no clear D gene. CDR3 size: 13 residues. Germline-derived CDR1 and CDR2 are DFQATT and SNEGSKA (reference sequence). The CDR3 nucleotides read TGCAGTGCTAGAATAGATATGAACGCTGAAGCTTTCTTT. Translating gives CSARIDMNAEAFF.

To note about this clonotype: At one end, the junction sequence differs from germline, possibly due to a read error. This chain links TRBV6-5 with TRBJ2-2; D might be TRBD1 or TRBD2, each matching 5 bases. CDR3 length: 13 residues. Per the germline V gene, CDR1 is MNHEY and CDR2 is SVGAGI. CDR3 protein: CSSRRDGFGELFF. The DNA for the CDR3 is TGTTCCAGCAGACGGGACGGCTTTGGGGAGTTGTTTTTT.

The chain recombines TRBV29-1 with TRBJ2-7; D possibly matches TRBD1 or TRBD2 (5 bases each). The CDR3 consists of 14 residues. Germline assignment: CDR1 SQVTM and CDR2 ANQGSEA. Trimming removed 3 bases from V and 3 bases from J, with 15 bases in between. The CDR3 here is CSVEDPRGDYEQYF. CDR3 DNA: TGCAGCGTTGAGGACCCCCGAGGGGACTACGAGCAGTACTTC.

Turning to this clonotype: This likely comes from a read error, as the CDR3 has no conserved phenylalanine or tryptophan at its end. J is TRBJ2-7 and V is TRBV11-2; a possible D gene is TRBD2 (6 bases). Germline CDR1 reads SGHAT; CDR2 reads FQNNGV. This CDR3 has 13 residues. The CDR3 DNA is TGTGCCAGCAGTTCGGCGGGATCCTGCGAGCAGTACATC. It specifies CASSSAGSCEQYI.